Each of the 17 T cell receptor beta chains below was sequenced from the same sample in a study of human T cells and chemical hapten exposure (dated by TCRdb to the early 2020s). This sample's time point label indicates: patch test 1, 2 weeks after DPC sensitization. The sample's treatment or condition label, decoded: therapeutic diphenylcyclopropenone sensitization with weekly scalp DPC. Total RNA was isolated from unfractionated whole blood collected in Tempus Blood RNA tubes. To prepare the library, RACE was applied. The data were produced on a NextSeq 500. The raw public data were reprocessed by TCRdb itself: fastp quality trimming at Q25, MiXCR clonotype calling, in-frame beta chains only. Each entry is one CDR3 protein sequence, shown with its most common DNA and genes. Counted in this sample were roughly 48,000 distinct CDR3 sequences; about 11% of them appeared once. The ten largest clones add up to about 1.8% of the sample.

The specimen was whole blood, collected in connection with sensitization to the hapten diphenylcyclopropenone (DPC). These receptors all come from a middle-aged woman with alopecia areata. Some clones in this sample may be carry-over from other donors' samples.

The J gene is TRBJ1-5, the V gene TRBV19; D is ambiguous. Germline assignment: CDR1 LNHDA and CDR2 SQIVND (reference sequence). V was cut by 3 bases and J by 2 bases, with 5 bases left in between. CDR3 size: 13 residues. The CDR3 sequence is CASSIGRNQPQHF. The CDR3 DNA is TGTGCCAGTAGTATCGGTCGCAATCAGCCCCAGCATTTT. The full variable domain, with the rest looked up from reference TRBV19 and TRBJ1-5, is DGGITQSPKYLFRKEGQNVTLSCEQNLNHDAMYWYRQDPGQGLRLIYYSQIVNDFQKGDIAEGYSVSREKKESFPLTVTSAQKNPTAFYLCASSIGRNQPQHFGDGTRLSIL.

The chain combines TRBV7-9 with TRBJ2-1; D unresolved. The CDR3 is 12 amino acids. The V gene's germline CDR1 is SEHNR and CDR2 FQNEAQ (reference sequence). V shed 4 bases and J shed 8 bases, with 9 bases lying between them. In DNA, the CDR3 is TGTGCCAGCAGCTCCAACCCGGATGAGCAGTTCTTC. It encodes CASSSNPDEQFF.

V is TRBV5-1 and J is TRBJ2-7, with 9 bases identical to TRBD2. The germline V gene has CDR1 SGHRS and CDR2 YFSETQ. With V trimmed by 0 bases and J by 0 bases, 4 bases remained unmatched. The CDR3 loop spans 16 amino acids. The CDR3 reads CASSLVPSGTSYEQYF. The CDR3 region has the DNA TGCGCCAGCAGCTTGGTGCCTAGCGGGACCTCCTACGAGCAGTACTTC.

This clonotype was detected ten times or more. The V and J genes are TRBV3-1 and TRBJ2-1, with 16 bases lining up with TRBD2. The germline V gene encodes CDR1 LGHDT and CDR2 YNNKEL (reference sequence). J was trimmed by 7 bases and V by 4 bases; bases with no gene match: 10. CDR3 size: 18 residues. CDR3 loop: CASSLPGTSGRAINEQFF. The CDR3 DNA follows: TGTGCCAGCAGCCTTCCCGGGACTAGCGGGAGGGCCATTAATGAGCAGTTCTTC.

This chain joins TRBV29-1 and TRBJ2-1; D not resolved. CDR1 and CDR2 from the germline V gene are SQVTM and ANQGSEA. The CDR3 contains 13 residues. V lost 4 bases to trimming and J lost 4 bases, with 11 bases between them. Here the CDR3 DNA reads TGCAGCGTTGGAGAGGTCCGATACAATGAGCAGTTCTTC. Translated: CSVGEVRYNEQFF.

On this clonotype: It may be a read error: a sequence one base away is much more abundant. The gene calls are TRBV29-1 and TRBJ2-7; TRBD2 matches at 9 bases. From germline, CDR1 is SQVTM and CDR2 ANQGSEA. The CDR3 extends over 11 amino acids. V was pared by 7 bases and J by 13 bases, with 11 bases of the junction left unmatched. CDR3 amino acids: CSAGTSRSSYF. Here the CDR3 DNA reads TGCAGCGCAGGGACTAGCAGGTCGTCTTACTTC.

A few counts support this clonotype. The genes are TRBV5-1 and TRBJ1-1, with 8 bases fitting TRBD1. Trimming cost V 6 bases and J 10 bases; bases outside gene matches: 8. Germline V gene sequence: CDR1 SGHRS, CDR2 YFSETQ. The CDR3 covers 12 residues. CDR3 DNA: TGCGCCAGCACCCCCGGACAGGGCTCAGCTTTCTTT. Its protein product is CASTPGQGSAFF.

This chain links TRBV7-9 with TRBJ1-5; 8 nucleotides align to TRBD1. Judging by the DNA end, TRBJ2-3 fits better; the J call may be wrong. Germline CDR1 and CDR2: SEHNR and FQNEAQ (reference sequence). CDR3 length: 14 amino acids. The DNA for the CDR3 is TGTGCCAGCAGCCCGACGGACAGGGATCAGCCCCAGTATTTT. Protein: CASSPTDRDQPQYF.

This clonotype has ten or more counts. The chain links TRBV7-9 to TRBJ1-6; TRBD1 is a possible D gene (6 bases). The germline V gene has CDR1 SEHNR and CDR2 FQNEAQ (reference sequence). Trimming removed 5 bases from V and 8 bases from J, with 10 bases in between. The CDR3 has 13 amino acids. CDR3 sequence: CASSPRQDSPLHF. The CDR3 DNA sequence: TGTGCCAGCAGCCCCCGACAGGATTCACCCCTCCACTTT.

The V and J genes are TRBV28 and TRBJ1-2; maybe TRBD1 (6 bases). Looked up from germline, CDR1 is MDHEN and CDR2 is SYDVKM. The CDR3 covers 14 residues. V gave up 7 bases and J gave up 0 bases, with 12 bases separating them. The CDR3 is CASTSTGTNYGYTF. In DNA form, the CDR3 reads TGTGCCAGCACATCGACAGGTACTAACTATGGCTACACCTTC.

V and J are TRBV18 and TRBJ2-7; 8 positions agree with TRBD2. Germline loops: CDR1 KGHSH, CDR2 LQKENI. CDR3 length: 15 amino acids. V shed 3 bases and J 0 bases; nucleotides not matched to a gene: 4. The CDR3 loop reads CASSPRTSRSYEQYF. The CDR3 coding sequence is TGTGCCAGCTCACCGCGGACTAGCCGCTCCTACGAGCAGTACTTC.

This chain connects TRBV3-1 to TRBJ1-2; D is possibly TRBD1 (6 bases). The length of the CDR3 is 14 residues. Per the germline V gene, CDR1 is LGHDT and CDR2 is YNNKEL (reference sequence). V gave up 1 base and J gave up 4 bases, with 10 bases separating them. CDR3 bases: TGTGCCAGCAGCCAAGGGGCAGGGGCCTATGGCTACACCTTC. Protein: CASSQGAGAYGYTF.

On this clonotype: A read error may account for a junction end that differs from germline. This rearrangement joins TRBV5-1 to TRBJ1-1, with TRBD1 as a possible D gene (5 bases). Germline loops: CDR1 SGHRS, CDR2 YFSETQ. The CDR3 contains 16 residues. Here the CDR3 reads CVSSLSSQGRYTEAFF. The DNA of the CDR3 is TGCGTCAGCAGCTTGAGCTCCCAGGGAAGGTACACTGAAGCTTTCTTT.

Only a few counts were recorded for this clonotype. The chain recombines TRBV7-2 with TRBJ1-2, with 10 bases lining up with TRBD1. The germline V gene encodes CDR1 SGHTA and CDR2 FQGNSA. The CDR3 has 14 residues. V gave up 1 base and J gave up 7 bases; unmatched junction bases: 3. CDR3 in amino acids: CASSLEGTGVGYTF. The CDR3 bases are TGTGCCAGCAGCTTAGAGGGGACAGGGGTTGGCTACACCTTC.

The chain uses TRBV4-3 and TRBJ1-5; D remains ambiguous. The CDR3 covers 13 residues. Germline V gene sequence: CDR1 LGHNA, CDR2 YSLEER. V was cut by 0 bases and J by 4 bases, with 4 bases left in between. The CDR3 is CASSQDENQPQHF. The CDR3 DNA follows: TGCGCCAGCAGCCAAGATGAGAATCAGCCCCAGCATTTT.

The table lists this clonotype with many counts. The gene calls are TRBV11-2 and TRBJ2-5; D uncertain. V gave up 6 bases and J gave up 5 bases, with 7 bases separating them. This CDR3 comprises 11 residues. The V gene's germline CDR1 is SGHAT and CDR2 FQNNGV. The CDR3 coding sequence is TGTGCCAGCAGTTCCAGGGAGACCCAGTACTTC. Its translation is CASSSRETQYF.

The chain is built from TRBV6-5 and TRBJ2-7; D remains ambiguous. The CDR3 has 11 amino acids. Trimming took 6 bases from V and 9 from J, leaving 12 bases between them. The V gene's germline CDR1 is MNHEY and CDR2 SVGAGI. The CDR3 sequence is CASRSELGQYF. Here the CDR3 DNA reads TGTGCCAGCAGATCCGAACTGGGGCAGTACTTC.